This TCR beta chain was identified in a study of cytomegalovirus exposure and HLA in healthy donors. The CDR3 has 14 amino acids. CDR1 and CDR2 (germline): KGHSH, LQKENI. V was shortened by 3 bases and J by 1 base, with 9 bases between the two germline ends. PCR amplification relied on 60 Vbeta primers (plus 13 Jbeta primers). Libraries were prepared by immunoSEQ multiplex PCR; TCRdb keeps only in-frame clonotypes and omits some of them. The sample has some 67,000 clones, approximately 80% seen once. The chain uses TRBV18 and TRBJ1-1; D is perhaps TRBD1 (6 bases). The specimen was PBMCs. The TCR comes from a woman in her twenties or thirties in good health and CMV-seronegative. The CDR3 sequence is CASSPGHPNTEAFF. DNA of the CDR3: TGTGCCAGCTCACCGGGACACCCGAACACTGAAGCTTTCTTT.